This passage covers 29 T cell receptor beta chains from one sample sequenced in a study of CD8 T cell repertoires and HIV-1 epitope variants (dated by TCRdb to the early 2020s). These receptors lack a known antigen. The library was made by the immunoSEQ multiplex PCR assay. What TCRdb holds here is the immuneACCESS table cut down to in-frame rearrangements. Part of the clones is not present; checked against another copy, under half of the missing clones reflect an unresolved V gene, and the others are unexplained. The sample table records some 2,000 clones; about 70% of these occur just once. The top ten hold roughly 40% of the sample. Specimen: cultured CD8+ T cells derived from PBMCs. These receptors came from a male donor with HIV.

The chain is built from TRBV21-1 and TRBJ2-7; the D call TRBD2 from the table was never checked on the DNA. TRBV21-1 is tagged as a pseudogene. The CDR3 loop spans 16 amino acids. The CDR3 bases are TGTGCCAGCAGCAAGTTGTCCCAGCGGGAGACCCACGAGCAGTACTTC. Protein sequence: CASSKLSQRETHEQYF.

The CDR3: CASTPTSGDWRTEAFF. The CDR3 DNA reads TGTGCCAGCACACCTACGTCGGGGGATTGGCGCACTGAAGCTTTCTTT. The genes are TRBV7-2 and TRBJ1-1; maybe TRBD1 (5 bases). This CDR3 spans 16 amino acids. The germline V and J ends were trimmed by 7 bases and 4 bases, with 22 bases remaining between them. CDR1 is SGHTA and CDR2 is FQGNSA in the germline V gene. The variable domain in full, completed from reference TRBV7-2 and TRBJ1-1, reads GAGVSQSPSNKVTEKGKDVELRCDPISGHTALYWYRQSLGQGLEFLIYFQGNSAPDKSGLPSDRFSAERTGGSVSTLTIQRTQQEDSAVYLCASTPTSGDWRTEAFFGQGTRLTVV.

This clone was counted between two and nine times. The gene calls are TRBV4-2 and TRBJ1-1; the match to TRBD1 covers 7 bases. The ends lost 1 base at V and 3 bases at J; junction bases unmatched: 2. From germline, CDR1 is LGHNA and CDR2 YNFKEQ. This CDR3 comprises 14 residues. The DNA of the CDR3 is TGTGCCAGCAGCCAAGCTGGGACAGACACTGAAGCTTTCTTT. Translated: CASSQAGTDTEAFF.

This clone showed up just a few times. This chain joins TRBV18 and TRBJ2-7; TRBD1 agrees at 8 bases. Germline V gene data show CDR1 as KGHSH and CDR2 as LQKENI. This CDR3 contains 16 residues. Trimming removed 1 base from V and 7 bases from J; junction bases left unmatched: 12. The CDR3 region is CASSPRSGTGSGEQYF. CDR3 nucleotide sequence: TGTGCCAGCTCACCACGCTCCGGGACAGGTTCGGGTGAGCAGTACTTC.

In its sample, this clone is large. The rearrangement joins TRBV19 to TRBJ2-2; D not resolved. V lost 3 bases to trimming and J lost 4 bases, with 9 bases between them. This CDR3 has 14 residues. Germline loops: CDR1 LNHDA, CDR2 SQIVND (reference sequence). CDR3 DNA: TGTGCCAGTAGTATTAGAGGATCCACCGGGGAGCTGTTTTTT. Translated, it gives CASSIRGSTGELFF.

There are a few counts of this clone. The chain combines TRBV10-2 with TRBJ2-7; either TRBD1 or TRBD2 may fit D (6 bases each). Germline loops: CDR1 WSHSY, CDR2 SAAADI. This CDR3 has 14 residues. V shed 3 bases and J shed 4 bases, with 13 bases lying between them. This chain's CDR3 is CASSEGGLIYEQYF. CDR3 DNA: TGCGCCAGCAGTGAAGGGGGGTTGATTTACGAGCAGTACTTC.

V and J are TRBV11-1 and TRBJ2-3; D unclear. The germline gives CDR1 SGHAT, CDR2 FQDESV (reference sequence). The CDR3 runs 13 residues. The V end lost 1 base, the J end lost 2 bases, and 4 bases lay between the germline ends. This CDR3 is CASSLGPTDTQYF. Written as DNA, the CDR3 is TGTGCCAGCAGCTTAGGACCCACAGATACGCAGTATTTT.

For the CDR3, the DNA is TGTGCCATGCTACGGGCAGGGGGCGCGGATATCGACTATGGCTACACCTTC. Its translation: CAMLRAGGADIDYGYTF. The chain combines TRBV5-4 with TRBJ1-2, with 8 bases matching TRBD1. Unmatched junction bases numbered 19, after V lost 9 bases and J lost 3 bases. In germline, CDR1 is SGHNT, CDR2 YYREEE (reference sequence). This CDR3 comprises 17 residues.

This rearrangement joins TRBV13 to TRBJ2-7, with 9 bases fitting TRBD1. In germline, CDR1 is PRHDT, CDR2 FYEKMQ (reference sequence). The CDR3 runs to 13 residues. The trim removed 4 bases at V and 3 bases at J, leaving 1 base unmatched. CDR3 sequence (DNA): TGTGCCAGCAGCTCGACAGGGGGCTACGAGCAGTACTTC. The encoded protein is CASSSTGGYEQYF.

V usage is TRBV29-1 and J usage is TRBJ2-5; a weak D match, TRBD1 (5 bases). The germline V gene encodes CDR1 SQVTM and CDR2 ANQGSEA. This CDR3 spans 12 amino acids. V shed 0 bases and J shed 8 bases, with 10 bases lying between them. This CDR3 is CSVEDRRGTQYF. For the CDR3, the DNA is TGCAGCGTTGAAGATCGTAGGGGCACCCAGTACTTC. Full variable domain (missing parts from reference TRBV29-1 and TRBJ2-5): SAVISQKPSRDICQRGTSLTIQCQVDSQVTMMFWYRQQPGQSLTLIATANQGSEATYESGFVIDKFPISRPNLTFSTLTVSNMSPEDSSIYLCSVEDRRGTQYFGPGTRLLVL.

DNA of the CDR3: TGTGCCACCAGCAGAGATTTTACAGGGGGACAGCCCCAGCATTTT. This gives the protein CATSRDFTGGQPQHF. V usage is TRBV15 and J usage is TRBJ1-5; 8 nucleotides line up with TRBD1. The V gene's germline CDR1 is LNHNV and CDR2 YYDKDF (reference sequence). The CDR3 covers 15 residues. The V gene end was trimmed by 0 bases and the J gene end by 7 bases; junction bases not matched to a gene: 5.

This clone was observed a few times. This rearrangement joins TRBV28 to TRBJ1-5; D remains unclear. The germline V gene encodes CDR1 MDHEN and CDR2 SYDVKM. This CDR3 has 14 residues. V lost 6 bases and J 1 base, leaving 10 bases between the germline ends. CDR3 amino acids: CASSPIGSNQPQHF. In nucleotides, the CDR3 is TGTGCCAGCAGCCCGATAGGGAGCAATCAGCCCCAGCATTTT.

Here the CDR3 reads CASSSLGPGTDTQYF. In DNA, the CDR3 is TGTGCCAGCAGCTCCCTCGGGCCGGGCACAGATACGCAGTATTTT. The J gene is TRBJ2-3, the V gene TRBV7-9; D unclear. Looked up from germline, CDR1 is SEHNR and CDR2 is FQNEAQ (reference sequence). The ends were cut back, 4 bases at V and 1 base at J, with 12 bases in the middle. The CDR3 covers 15 residues.

The V call is TRBV5-1, the J call TRBJ2-7, with TRBD2 matching over 16 bases. CDR1 is SGHRS and CDR2 is YFSETQ in the germline V gene. The V and J ends lost 4 bases and 4 bases, in that order; junction bases with no gene match: 8. The CDR3 runs 17 residues. Here the CDR3 DNA reads TGCGCCAGCAGCCTGGGACTAGCGGGAGGGGGTGAGTACGAGCAGTACTTC. Protein sequence: CASSLGLAGGGEYEQYF.

This chain uses TRBV5-1 with TRBJ2-7; D remains unclear. This CDR3 contains 14 residues. The V and J ends lost 0 bases and 4 bases respectively, with 11 bases between them. Looked up from germline, CDR1 is SGHRS and CDR2 is YFSETQ. The DNA for the CDR3 is TGCGCCAGCAGCTTGGACCCAAATCAATACGAGCAGTACTTC. Translating gives CASSLDPNQYEQYF.

This chain uses TRBV7-2 with TRBJ1-4, with D maybe TRBD1 (5 bases). Germline V gene data show CDR1 as SGHTA and CDR2 as FQGNSA. The germline V and J ends were trimmed by 2 bases and 6 bases, with 10 bases remaining between them. This CDR3 has 14 amino acids. The CDR3 reads CASSLWTGDEKLFF. In nucleotides, the CDR3 is TGTGCCAGCAGCTTATGGACGGGGGATGAAAAACTGTTTTTT.

The chain couples TRBV6-6 to TRBJ2-7; D possibly corresponds to TRBD2 (7 bases). Germline loops: CDR1 MNHNY, CDR2 SVGAGI (reference sequence). There are 15 residues in the CDR3. The V and J ends lost 0 bases and 1 base respectively, with 10 bases between them. CDR3 sequence: CASSYSGGESYEQYF. DNA for the CDR3: TGTGCCAGCAGTTACTCAGGGGGGGAATCCTACGAGCAGTACTTC.

This clone was recorded only once. The chain links TRBV9 to TRBJ1-3; a possible D gene is TRBD1 (5 bases). There are 14 residues in the CDR3. V was clipped by 3 bases and J by 4 bases, with 11 bases between them. Germline V gene data show CDR1 as SGDLS and CDR2 as YYNGEE. The CDR3 bases are TGTGCCAGCAGCGCCGGGGCTCGCGGAAACACCATATATTTT. It yields the protein CASSAGARGNTIYF.

The V call is TRBV19, the J call TRBJ2-2; tentative D call: TRBD2 (5 bases). The CDR3 covers 17 residues. Germline-derived CDR1 and CDR2 are LNHDA and SQIVND (reference sequence). The germline V and J ends were trimmed by 4 bases and 0 bases, with 15 bases remaining between them. CDR3 nucleotides: TGTGCCAGTAGTAACTGGATTCAGACTACGAACACCGGGGAGCTGTTTTTT. Amino acid sequence: CASSNWIQTTNTGELFF.

The chain couples TRBV19 to TRBJ2-1; D could derive from TRBD1 or TRBD2 (5 bases each). Trimming cost V 5 bases and J 4 bases, with 18 bases left between them. The CDR3 length is 16 residues. Germline V CDR1 and CDR2: LNHDA, SQIVND (reference sequence). The CDR3 sequence is CASSAAWGGRYNEQFF. Here the CDR3 DNA reads TGTGCCAGTAGTGCAGCCTGGGGCGGGCGTTACAATGAGCAGTTCTTC.

This chain's CDR3 is CASRPKRGQVNGYTF. The CDR3 DNA sequence: TGTGCCAGCAGACCCAAGCGCGGGCAGGTCAATGGCTACACCTTC. The V gene is TRBV7-6, the J gene TRBJ1-2; D is undetermined. Trimming removed 6 bases from V and 6 bases from J, with 20 bases in between. The CDR3 length is 15 residues. Germline-derived CDR1 and CDR2 are SGHVS and FNYEAQ.

V gene TRBV5-4 combines with J gene TRBJ1-1, with TRBD1 as a possible D gene (5 bases). The CDR3 totals 13 residues. CDR1 and CDR2 from the germline V gene are SGHNT and YYREEE (reference sequence). V lost 5 bases to trimming and J lost 1 base, with 9 bases between them. Here the CDR3 reads CASSLDRNTEAFF. CDR3 nucleotide sequence: TGTGCCAGCAGTCTCGACAGGAACACTGAAGCTTTCTTT. The whole variable domain, remainder taken from reference TRBV5-4 and TRBJ1-1, is ETGVTQSPTHLIKTRGQQVTLRCSSQSGHNTVSWYQQALGQGPQFIFQYYREEENGRGNFPPRFSGLQFPNYSSELNVNALELDDSALYLCASSLDRNTEAFFGQGTRLTVV.

By frequency in the sample, this clone is large. The rearrangement links TRBV7-2 to TRBJ2-1; no clear D gene. V shed 1 base and J shed 9 bases, with 10 bases lying between them. The CDR3 totals 13 residues. Germline V gene lookup returns CDR1 SGHTA and CDR2 FQGNSA. CDR3 loop: CASSLDGASEQFF. CDR3 in DNA: TGTGCCAGCAGCTTAGACGGTGCCAGTGAGCAGTTCTTC.

J is TRBJ1-1 and V is TRBV7-2, with a weak D call TRBD1 (6 bases). Germline V gene data show CDR1 as SGHTA and CDR2 as FQGNSA. The CDR3 loop spans 17 amino acids. Trimming shortened V by 2 bases and J by 3 bases, and 19 bases separated the two germline ends. The CDR3 loop reads CASSLHGPGAGDTEAFF. The CDR3 DNA is TGTGCCAGCAGCTTACACGGTCCGGGGGCGGGTGACACTGAAGCTTTCTTT.

This rearrangement joins TRBV7-2 to TRBJ1-3; possibly TRBD1 for D (6 bases). The CDR3 contains 16 residues. V dropped 5 bases and J dropped 4 bases, with 18 bases sitting between them. Germline V gene data show CDR1 as SGHTA and CDR2 as FQGNSA. CDR3 sequence (DNA): TGTGCCAGCAGCCCCCCCTCGGCCGGGACAGGAAACACCATATATTTT. Translation gives CASSPPSAGTGNTIYF.

This chain joins TRBV2 and TRBJ2-5; perhaps D is TRBD1 or TRBD2 (6 bases each). The CDR3 totals 14 residues. V was pared by 6 bases and J by 5 bases, with 16 bases between. Germline CDR1 and CDR2: SNHLY and FYNNEI. As DNA, the CDR3 is TGTGCCAGCAGGGGCTTCACAGGGAGGGAGACCCAGTACTTC. This translates into CASRGFTGRETQYF.

V is TRBV4-1 and J is TRBJ2-1; D is ambiguous. The germline V gene has CDR1 MGHRA and CDR2 YSYEKL. The CDR3 spans 15 residues. Trimming removed 0 bases at V and 6 bases at J, with 12 bases between. The CDR3 spells CASSQEGLWSNEQFF. For the CDR3, the DNA is TGCGCCAGCAGCCAAGAAGGTCTATGGTCCAATGAGCAGTTCTTC.

The chain joins TRBV5-1 to TRBJ1-1; the D is unclear. The length of the CDR3 is 13 residues. V lost 1 base and J lost 1, with 5 bases in between. Germline CDR1 reads SGHRS; CDR2 reads YFSETQ. Written as DNA, the CDR3 is TGCGCCAGCAGCTTGAACAGGAACACTGAAGCTTTCTTT. It translates to CASSLNRNTEAFF.

This clone occurred once. The gene calls are TRBV7-8 and TRBJ2-7; D possibly corresponds to TRBD2 (6 bases). Trimming shortened V by 5 bases and J by 3 bases, and 14 bases separated the two germline ends. The germline V gene has CDR1 SGHVS and CDR2 FQNEAQ. CDR3 length equals 14 residues. CDR3 nucleotides: TGTGCCAGCAGCCCAAGGGCGGGGCACTACGAGCAGTACTTC. Translated: CASSPRAGHYEQYF. Full variable domain (remainder filled in from reference TRBV7-8 and TRBJ2-7): GAGVSQSPRYKVAKRGQDVALRCDPISGHVSLFWYQQALGQGPEFLTYFQNEAQLDKSGLPSDRFFAERPEGSVSTLKIQRTQQEDSAVYLCASSPRAGHYEQYFGPGTRLTVT.